This T cell receptor (beta chain) was obtained from a study of identical twins. Points from the study as a whole: Beta clonotypes that were abundant in cord blood contained fewer insertions, a pattern absent from memory repertoires. For zero-insertion analyses, partial confounding could come from invariant MAIT and iNKT cells.

TCRdb passed the 5' RACE reads through MiXCR, listing each CDR3 protein once. The repertoire holds over 200,000 distinct CDR3 sequences, with roughly a tenth as singletons. With respect to this clonotype: The antigen remains unidentified. A single base separates this from a much larger clone, so it may be a read error.

This receptor was obtained from a man aged 50-59 years in good health. Sequencing was done on a sample of memory T cells sorted from blood.

The CDR3 bases are TGTGCCAGCAGCTTGGCCCCGGGAATCTACAATGAGCAGTTCTTC. Encoded protein: CASSLAPGIYNEQFF. V usage is TRBV5-6 and J usage is TRBJ2-1, with a tentative D call TRBD2 (5 bases). The CDR3 sequence is 15 residues long. Germline CDR1 SGHDT, CDR2 YYEEEE. The V end was cut by 0 bases, the J end by 3 bases, with 10 bases between.